Below are 29 T cell receptor beta chains sequenced from a single sample in a study of blood T cell repertoires in COVID-19. Here immunoSEQ multiplex PCR was the method, and the copy in TCRdb shows in-frame clones only, minus some. Here the sample spans about 140,000 clones, roughly 88% being singletons. Sequenced sample: peripheral blood. These receptors originate from a man in his sixties with active or convalescent COVID-19.

The J gene is TRBJ1-2, the V gene TRBV2, with 10 bases that match TRBD1. The J segment lost 8 bases and the V segment lost 1 base, leaving 1 base of the junction unmatched. Per the germline V gene, CDR1 is SNHLY and CDR2 is FYNNEI. The CDR3 is made up of 13 amino acids. The CDR3 DNA reads TGTGCCAGCAGTGAAGGGACAGGGGGGGGCTACACCTTC. Protein: CASSEGTGGGYTF.

The rearrangement links TRBV4-1 to TRBJ1-3; tentatively, D is TRBD1 (5 bases). The germline V gene encodes CDR1 MGHRA and CDR2 YSYEKL. The CDR3 is made up of 17 amino acids. Trimming stripped 4 bases from V and 10 bases from J, with 26 bases between. This CDR3 reads CASSPVPGPRREATIYF. The CDR3 nucleotides are TGCGCCAGCAGCCCGGTCCCGGGACCGAGGAGGGAAGCGACCATATATTTT.

DNA for the CDR3: TGTGCCAGCAGCACAGGGAGTGGAGCTTTCTTT. Residues: CASSTGSGAFF. This chain uses TRBV12-3 or TRBV12-4 with TRBJ1-1; D might be TRBD1 (6 bases). V was trimmed by 6 bases and J by 10 bases, leaving 12 bases between them. CDR3 length: 11 residues.

The genes are TRBV18 and TRBJ1-2; D gene uncertain. CDR1 and CDR2 from the germline V gene are KGHSH and LQKENI. The CDR3 covers 14 residues. Trimming took off 0 bases at V and 2 bases at J, with 7 bases between the two ends. CDR3 amino acids: CASSPPGGNYGYTF. The CDR3 DNA reads TGTGCCAGCTCACCACCCGGAGGGAACTATGGCTACACCTTC.

This chain joins TRBV10-2 and TRBJ2-2; maybe TRBD1 (5 bases). The CDR3 contains 16 residues. Germline V gives CDR1 WSHSY, CDR2 SAAADI. Trimming removed 3 bases from V and 8 bases from J, with 19 bases in between. The CDR3 loop reads CASSERTLDKRGELFF. DNA for the CDR3: TGCGCCAGCAGTGAAAGGACATTGGATAAGAGGGGGGAGCTGTTTTTT.

This clone was picked up one time. The chain recombines TRBV7-2 with TRBJ2-5, with D perhaps matching TRBD2 (6 bases). The CDR3 consists of 14 residues. V was cut by 4 bases and J by 2 bases, with 11 bases left in between. CDR1 and CDR2 (germline): SGHTA, FQGNSA. CDR3 DNA sequence: TGTGCCAGCAGCTCGTTTGGGGGGCAAGAGACCCAGTACTTC. Its translation is CASSSFGGQETQYF.

V usage is TRBV4-1 and J usage is TRBJ1-2; tentative D call: TRBD1 (6 bases). Looked up from germline, CDR1 is MGHRA and CDR2 is YSYEKL. The CDR3 covers 16 residues. Trimming cost V 0 bases and J 2 bases, with 13 bases left between them. CDR3 region: CASSQDPAGTNYGYTF. CDR3 nucleotides: TGCGCCAGCAGCCAAGATCCCGCAGGGACAAACTATGGCTACACCTTC.

The J gene is TRBJ2-1, the V gene TRBV7-9, with TRBD2 as a possible D gene (6 bases). CDR3 length equals 16 residues. Germline CDR1 is SEHNR and CDR2 is FQNEAQ (reference sequence). With 6 bases removed from V and 10 bases from J, the gap between germline ends came to 25 bases. This CDR3 reads CASSLQAGTGSGEQFF. The CDR3 region has the DNA TGTGCCAGCAGTCTTCAGGCGGGAACCGGGTCAGGCGAGCAGTTCTTC.

This clone has only one observation. CDR3 bases: TGTGCCAGTAGTATCAACGGACAGTCCTCCTACGAGCAGTACTTC. It specifies CASSINGQSSYEQYF. This chain uses TRBV19 with TRBJ2-7; a possible D gene is TRBD1 (6 bases). Trimming removed 3 bases from V and 0 bases from J, with 12 bases in between. The CDR3 covers 15 residues. CDR1 and CDR2 (germline): LNHDA, SQIVND (reference sequence).

The chain links TRBV28 to TRBJ1-5; no firm D call. V was pared by 6 bases and J by 4 bases, with 4 bases between. Germline CDR1 MDHEN, CDR2 SYDVKM. This CDR3 is built from 11 residues. The CDR3 DNA follows: TGTGCCAGCAGCGTAAATCAGCCCCAGCATTTT. Translated, it gives CASSVNQPQHF.

The chain links TRBV14 to TRBJ2-6, with D tentatively TRBD1 (6 bases). The CDR3 has 17 residues. Germline-derived CDR1 and CDR2 are SGHDN and FVKESK. Trimming cost V 2 bases and J 1 base, with 12 bases left between them. The CDR3 is CASSQPLRGSGANVLTF. The CDR3 DNA is TGTGCCAGCAGCCAACCGCTAAGGGGGTCTGGGGCCAACGTCCTGACTTTC.

The gene calls are TRBV6-5 and TRBJ1-2, with D perhaps matching TRBD1 (5 bases). From germline, CDR1 is MNHEY and CDR2 SVGAGI. There are 15 residues in the CDR3. Trimming removed 0 bases at V and 0 bases at J, with 8 bases between. CDR3 sequence reads: CASSYSWGANYGYTF. The CDR3 DNA is TGTGCCAGCAGTTACTCGTGGGGGGCTAACTATGGCTACACCTTC.

The J gene is TRBJ1-6, the V gene TRBV19; 7 bases map to TRBD1. CDR3 length: 15 residues. Germline loops: CDR1 LNHDA, CDR2 SQIVND (reference sequence). V shed 3 bases and J 7 bases; nucleotides not matched to a gene: 6. CDR3 DNA: TGTGCCAGTAGTATCGGACAGGTTAACAATTCACCCCTCCACTTT. It is translated as CASSIGQVNNSPLHF.

In nucleotides, the CDR3 is TGTGCCAGCAGCCCACTAGCGGGAGCTAGGTACGAGCAGTACTTC. Translated: CASSPLAGARYEQYF. The V gene is TRBV7-6, the J gene TRBJ2-7; 11 nucleotides match TRBD2. With V trimmed by 5 bases and J by 4 bases, 7 bases remained unmatched. CDR1 SGHVS and CDR2 FNYEAQ come from the germline V gene. The CDR3 extends over 15 amino acids.

The rearrangement uses TRBV5-1 and TRBJ2-2, with 9 bases lining up with TRBD1. Germline V gene data show CDR1 as SGHRS and CDR2 as YFSETQ. Losses at the gene ends were 2 bases for V and 5 bases for J; bases not matched to a gene: 10. The length of the CDR3 is 17 residues. CDR3 amino acids: CASSFGPTGGSTGELFF. For the CDR3, the DNA is TGCGCCAGCAGCTTTGGGCCGACAGGGGGTTCTACCGGGGAGCTGTTTTTT.

The rearrangement links TRBV9 to TRBJ1-2; the D gene is possibly TRBD1 (5 bases). V lost 5 bases and J lost 2, with 13 bases in between. Germline V CDR1 and CDR2: SGDLS, YYNGEE. This CDR3 has 14 amino acids. CDR3 residues: CASRGDGGNYGYTF. The CDR3 nucleotides are TGTGCCAGCAGGGGGGACGGAGGGAACTATGGCTACACCTTC.

Here the CDR3 DNA reads TGCAGCGTTCACCGAGCCGGAGTTCGAGAGTCAACTGAAGCTTTCTTT. Translated: CSVHRAGVRESTEAFF. The rearrangement joins TRBV29-1 to TRBJ1-1; D is uncertain. V was pared by 5 bases and J by 5 bases, with 24 bases between. The CDR3 is 16 amino acids. Germline CDR1 and CDR2: SQVTM and ANQGSEA.

This chain links TRBV9 with TRBJ2-5, with 8 positions matching TRBD1. Trimming at V came to 2 bases and at J to 4 bases, leaving 1 base not matched to a gene. Germline-derived CDR1 and CDR2 are SGDLS and YYNGEE. The CDR3 runs 13 residues. The CDR3: CASSVTGVETQYF. As DNA, the CDR3 is TGTGCCAGCAGCGTGACAGGGGTAGAGACCCAGTACTTC.

This clone was recorded once. V is TRBV2 and J is TRBJ2-7, with 11 bases lining up with TRBD1. The trim removed 6 bases at V and 5 bases at J, leaving 6 bases unmatched. Looked up from germline, CDR1 is SNHLY and CDR2 is FYNNEI. The CDR3 covers 14 residues. This CDR3 reads CASRPGQGVHEQYF. As DNA, the CDR3 is TGTGCCAGCAGGCCGGGACAGGGGGTGCACGAGCAGTACTTC.

J is TRBJ2-2 and V is TRBV19, with 7 bases identical to TRBD1. V lost 6 bases to trimming and J lost 4 bases; unmatched junction nucleotides: 8. There are 15 residues in the CDR3. CDR1 LNHDA and CDR2 SQIVND come from the germline V gene (reference sequence). This chain's CDR3 is CASSRTGHGTGELFF. Here the CDR3 DNA reads TGTGCCAGTAGCCGGACAGGTCATGGCACCGGGGAGCTGTTTTTT.

The V and J genes are TRBV24-1 and TRBJ1-5, with a weak D call TRBD1 (6 bases). V gave up 4 bases and J gave up 4 bases, with 13 bases separating them. The CDR3 sequence is 15 residues long. Germline V lookup: CDR1 KGHDR, CDR2 SFDVKD. In DNA, the CDR3 is TGTGCCACCAGTGACGCTGGACAGTATAATCAGCCCCAGCATTTT. This sequence encodes CATSDAGQYNQPQHF.

V gene TRBV4-1 combines with J gene TRBJ2-1, with 11 bases fitting TRBD2. CDR3 length: 19 residues. V gave up 3 bases and J gave up 0 bases; unmatched junction bases: 10. Germline loops: CDR1 MGHRA, CDR2 YSYEKL. CDR3 residues: CASSQSSGRLRSSYNEQFF. The CDR3 DNA follows: TGCGCCAGCAGCCAGTCTAGCGGGAGGCTGAGGAGCTCCTACAATGAGCAGTTCTTC.

V and J are TRBV6-2 or TRBV6-3 and TRBJ2-3; 9 positions match TRBD1. The CDR3 loop spans 15 amino acids. CDR1 is MNHEY, CDR2 SVGEGT, per germline. J gave up 5 bases and V 2 bases, and 5 bases lay outside the gene matches. CDR3 residues: CASSYEDRGIDTQYF. In DNA, the CDR3 is TGTGCCAGCAGTTACGAGGACAGGGGAATAGATACGCAGTATTTT.

This rearrangement joins TRBV11-3 to TRBJ1-1; D is uncertain. The CDR3 extends over 14 amino acids. Per the germline V gene, CDR1 is SGHNT and CDR2 is YENEEA. Trimming removed 0 bases from V and 5 bases from J, with 10 bases in between. The CDR3 sequence is CASSLDRRGTEAFF. CDR3 sequence (DNA): TGTGCCAGCAGCTTAGACAGGCGGGGTACTGAAGCTTTCTTT.

This rearrangement joins TRBV6-5 to TRBJ1-5, with 7 bases fitting TRBD1. The V segment lost 4 bases and the J segment 0 bases; nucleotides outside the gene matches: 6. CDR1 is MNHEY and CDR2 is SVGAGI in the germline V gene. CDR3 size: 16 residues. CDR3 protein: CASSWTGPYSNQPQHF. The CDR3 region has the DNA TGTGCCAGCAGTTGGACAGGACCCTATAGCAATCAGCCCCAGCATTTT.

The chain employs TRBV5-1 and TRBJ2-7, with TRBD2 matching over 13 bases. Germline V gives CDR1 SGHRS, CDR2 YFSETQ. The CDR3 has 17 residues. V shed 2 bases, J shed 5 bases, and the junction held 10 bases outside the gene matches. The CDR3 sequence: CASSFGLAGESLDEQYF. CDR3 nucleotides: TGCGCCAGCAGCTTTGGACTAGCGGGAGAATCTCTCGACGAGCAGTACTTC.

The V gene is TRBV5-1, the J gene TRBJ2-1, with 8 positions matching TRBD2. Trimming cost V 0 bases and J 8 bases; bases outside gene matches: 10. CDR3 length: 16 amino acids. CDR1 SGHRS and CDR2 YFSETQ come from the germline V gene. The CDR3 DNA reads TGCGCCAGCAGCTTGGACGGGAGGGGGTTCAGGTATGAGCAGTTCTTC. It codes for CASSLDGRGFRYEQFF. Based on the CDR3 plus reference TRBV5-1 and TRBJ2-1, the full variable domain is KAGVTQTPRYLIKTRGQQVTLSCSPISGHRSVSWYQQTPGQGLQFLFEYFSETQRNKGNFPGRFSGRQFSNSRSEMNVSTLELGDSALYLCASSLDGRGFRYEQFFGPGTRLTVL.

The rearrangement uses TRBV6-1 and TRBJ2-7; perhaps TRBD2 as D (6 bases). This CDR3 spans 13 amino acids. The germline V gene has CDR1 MNHNS and CDR2 SASEGT. V lost 1 base and J lost 3, with 7 bases in between. For the CDR3, the DNA is TGTGCCAGCAGTGAAGGGGACTTCTACGAGCAGTACTTC. Encoded protein: CASSEGDFYEQYF.

The V call is TRBV7-8, the J call TRBJ2-2, with D perhaps matching TRBD1 (5 bases). Deletions cut 6 bases from V and 7 bases from J, with 15 bases between. Germline V gene sequence: CDR1 SGHVS, CDR2 FQNEAQ. The CDR3 totals 14 residues. The CDR3 loop reads CASRPSGFFGELFF. CDR3 nucleotide sequence: TGTGCCAGCAGGCCATCAGGGTTCTTCGGGGAGCTGTTTTTT.